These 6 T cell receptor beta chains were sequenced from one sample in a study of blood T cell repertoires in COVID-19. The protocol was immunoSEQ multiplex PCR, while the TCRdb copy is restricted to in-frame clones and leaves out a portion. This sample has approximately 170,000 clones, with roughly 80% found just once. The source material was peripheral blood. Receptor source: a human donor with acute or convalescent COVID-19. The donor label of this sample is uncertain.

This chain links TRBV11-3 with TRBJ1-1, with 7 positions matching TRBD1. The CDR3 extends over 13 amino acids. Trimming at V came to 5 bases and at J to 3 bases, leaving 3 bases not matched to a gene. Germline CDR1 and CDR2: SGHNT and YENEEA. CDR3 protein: CASSPDRDTEAFF. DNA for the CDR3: TGTGCCAGCAGCCCAGACAGGGACACTGAAGCTTTCTTT.

CDR3 in amino acids: CASSLGLATTSNEQYF. CDR3 sequence (DNA): TGTGCCAGCAGCCTTGGACTAGCCACTACCTCGAACGAGCAGTACTTC. The V and J genes are TRBV9 and TRBJ2-7, with 8 positions matching TRBD2. CDR1 and CDR2 (germline): SGDLS, YYNGEE. V shed 4 bases, J shed 5 bases, and the junction held 14 bases outside the gene matches. CDR3 length equals 16 residues.

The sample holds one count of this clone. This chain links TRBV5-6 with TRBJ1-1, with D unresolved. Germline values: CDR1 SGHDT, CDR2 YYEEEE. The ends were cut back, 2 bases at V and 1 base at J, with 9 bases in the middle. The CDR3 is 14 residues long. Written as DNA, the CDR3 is TGTGCCAGCAGCTTAGTAGGAGCGAACACTGAAGCTTTCTTT. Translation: CASSLVGANTEAFF.

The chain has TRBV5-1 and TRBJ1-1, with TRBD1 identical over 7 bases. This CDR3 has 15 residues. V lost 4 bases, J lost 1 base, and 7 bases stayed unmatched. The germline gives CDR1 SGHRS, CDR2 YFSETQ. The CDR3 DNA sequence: TGCGCCAGCAGCCTATCGACAGGGCAGAACACTGAAGCTTTCTTT. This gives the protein CASSLSTGQNTEAFF.

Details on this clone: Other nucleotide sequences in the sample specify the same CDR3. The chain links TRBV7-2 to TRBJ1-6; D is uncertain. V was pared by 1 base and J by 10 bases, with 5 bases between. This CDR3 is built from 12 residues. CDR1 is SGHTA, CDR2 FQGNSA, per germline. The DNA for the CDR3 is TGTGCCAGCAGCTTAGGAGGGTCACCCCTCCACTTT. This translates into CASSLGGSPLHF.

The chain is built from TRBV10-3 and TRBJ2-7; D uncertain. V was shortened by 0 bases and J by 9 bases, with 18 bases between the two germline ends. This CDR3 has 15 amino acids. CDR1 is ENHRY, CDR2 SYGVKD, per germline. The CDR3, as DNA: TGTGCCATCAGTGAGTCTCGGGTGCCCCTGTCGGGGCAGTACTTC. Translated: CAISESRVPLSGQYF.